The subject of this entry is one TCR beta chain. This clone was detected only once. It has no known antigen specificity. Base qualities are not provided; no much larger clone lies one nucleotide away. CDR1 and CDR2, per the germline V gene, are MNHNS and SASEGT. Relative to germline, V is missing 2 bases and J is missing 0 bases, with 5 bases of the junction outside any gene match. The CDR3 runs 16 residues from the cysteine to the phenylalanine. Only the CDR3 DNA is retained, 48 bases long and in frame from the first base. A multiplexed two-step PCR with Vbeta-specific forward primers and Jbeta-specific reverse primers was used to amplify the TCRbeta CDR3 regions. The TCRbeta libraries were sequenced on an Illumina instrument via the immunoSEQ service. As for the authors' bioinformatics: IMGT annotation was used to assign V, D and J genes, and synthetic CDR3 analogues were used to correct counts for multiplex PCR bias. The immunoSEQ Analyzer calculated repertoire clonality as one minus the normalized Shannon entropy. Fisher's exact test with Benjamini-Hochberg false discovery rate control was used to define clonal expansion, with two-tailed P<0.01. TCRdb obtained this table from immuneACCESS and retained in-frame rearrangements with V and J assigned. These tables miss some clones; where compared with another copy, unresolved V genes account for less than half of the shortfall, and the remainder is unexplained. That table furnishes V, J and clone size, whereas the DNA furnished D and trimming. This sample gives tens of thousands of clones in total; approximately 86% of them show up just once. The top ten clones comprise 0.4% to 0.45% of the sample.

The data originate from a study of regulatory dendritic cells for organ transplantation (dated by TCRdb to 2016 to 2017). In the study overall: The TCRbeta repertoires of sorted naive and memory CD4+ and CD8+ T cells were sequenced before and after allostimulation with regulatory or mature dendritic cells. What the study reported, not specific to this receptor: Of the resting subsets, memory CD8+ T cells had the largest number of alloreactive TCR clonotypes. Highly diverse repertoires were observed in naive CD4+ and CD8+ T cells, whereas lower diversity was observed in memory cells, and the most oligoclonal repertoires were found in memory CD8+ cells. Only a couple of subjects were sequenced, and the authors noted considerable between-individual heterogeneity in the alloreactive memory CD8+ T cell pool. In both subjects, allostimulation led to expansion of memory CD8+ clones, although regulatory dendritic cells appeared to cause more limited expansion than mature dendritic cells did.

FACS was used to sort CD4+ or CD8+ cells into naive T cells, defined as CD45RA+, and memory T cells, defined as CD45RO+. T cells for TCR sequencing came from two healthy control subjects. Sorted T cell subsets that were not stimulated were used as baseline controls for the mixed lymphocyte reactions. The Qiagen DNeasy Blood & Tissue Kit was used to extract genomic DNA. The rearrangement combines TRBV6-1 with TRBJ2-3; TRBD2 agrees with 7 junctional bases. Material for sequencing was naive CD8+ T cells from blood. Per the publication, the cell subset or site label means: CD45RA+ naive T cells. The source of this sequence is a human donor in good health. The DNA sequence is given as TGTGCCAGCAGTGAATGGGACTATGCTAGCACAGATACGCAGTATTTT. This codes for CASSEWDYASTDTQYF.